This T cell receptor (beta chain) is from a study of blood T cell repertoires in COVID-19. Whole-study context: COVID-19 samples from acute and convalescent phases originated in the United States, Italy and Spain.

In the original analysis: Researchers report that nucleated cell counts were estimated from reference gene primer amplification. Libraries were prepared by immunoSEQ multiplex PCR; TCRdb keeps only in-frame clonotypes and omits some of them. V, J and clone size are taken as reported in that table, and D and trimming were inferred from the DNA itself. The sample shows 390,000 or so clones, 90% of them seen only once. The CDR3 extends over 13 amino acids. V gave up 7 bases and J gave up 2 bases, with 12 bases separating them. Per the germline V gene, CDR1 is SGHTA and CDR2 is FQGNSA. The chain uses TRBV7-2 and TRBJ2-7, with TRBD2 as a possible D gene (6 bases). The sequence derives from a man aged 18 to 29 with active or convalescent COVID-19. Sequenced material: peripheral blood. The chain's CDR3 is CASTYSGPYEQYF. CDR3 sequence (DNA): TGTGCCAGCACATATAGCGGCCCCTACGAGCAGTACTTC.